These 26 T cell receptor beta chains came from one sample sequenced in a study of TIL therapy for anti-PD-1-resistant metastatic lung cancer. Documented time point: pre-treatment sample, taken before nivolumab and TIL therapy. The immunoSEQ assay was v3. This table comes from immunoSEQ multiplex PCR, and its TCRdb copy is limited to in-frame clones, with some not included. The data hold about 57,000 clones, with around 79% observed a single time. The material sequenced was blood, taken at baseline. These receptors were obtained from a woman between 30 and 79 years old with non-small cell lung cancer.

The V and J genes are TRBV6-1 and TRBJ1-5, with TRBD1 identical over 10 bases. CDR3 length equals 14 residues. From germline, CDR1 is MNHNS and CDR2 SASEGT. With V trimmed by 7 bases and J by 7 bases, 7 bases remained unmatched. The CDR3, as DNA: TGTGCCAGCACCTGGGACAGGGGTTTCCAGCCCCAGCATTTT. It encodes CASTWDRGFQPQHF.

CDR3 DNA: TGTGCCAGCAGCCCAGGACAGGGTGGCGGCTACACCTTC. Protein product: CASSPGQGGGYTF. The gene calls are TRBV7-3 and TRBJ1-2; 8 bases match TRBD1. Germline V gene sequence: CDR1 SGHTA, CDR2 FQGTGA. Trimming removed 5 bases from V and 8 bases from J; junction bases left unmatched: 7. The CDR3 spans 13 residues.

The CDR3 spells CASSPGDSRYTEAFF. CDR3 bases: TGCGCCAGCAGCCCGGGGGACAGCCGTTATACTGAAGCTTTCTTT. This chain links TRBV5-1 with TRBJ1-1; TRBD1 matches at 7 bases. After removal of 4 bases from V and 5 bases from J, the junction contained 11 bases not matched to a gene. Germline CDR1 and CDR2: SGHRS and YFSETQ. The CDR3 loop spans 15 amino acids.

The rearrangement links TRBV6-5 to TRBJ1-1; D gene unclear. Germline CDR1 is MNHEY and CDR2 is SVGAGI. The V gene lost 0 bases and the J gene lost 1 base, with 9 bases spanning the gap. This CDR3 has 15 residues. The CDR3 nucleotides read TGTGCCAGCAGTTACTCAAGGGCGGGGAACACTGAAGCTTTCTTT. Residues: CASSYSRAGNTEAFF.

CDR3 protein: CASSGSGTGVYEQYF. In nucleotides, the CDR3 is TGTGCCAGCAGTGGTTCGGGGACAGGGGTCTACGAGCAGTACTTC. The chain is built from TRBV2 and TRBJ2-7; 10 bases map to TRBD1. Germline CDR1 reads SNHLY; CDR2 reads FYNNEI. The CDR3 runs 15 residues. Unmatched junction bases numbered 6, after V lost 4 bases and J lost 3 bases. Complete variable domain (other parts from reference TRBV2 and TRBJ2-7): EPEVTQTPSHQVTQMGQEVILRCVPISNHLYFYWYRQILGQKVEFLVSFYNNEISEKSEIFDDQFSVERPDGSNFTLKIRSTKLEDSAMYFCASSGSGTGVYEQYFGPGTRLTVT.

The gene calls are TRBV28 and TRBJ1-3; possible D gene TRBD1, 5 bases. The germline V gene has CDR1 MDHEN and CDR2 SYDVKM. V was shortened by 3 bases and J by 2 bases, with 11 bases between the two germline ends. This CDR3 is 15 amino acids long. CDR3 coding DNA: TGTGCCAGCAGTTTCGTATCGGGGGCTGGAAACACCATATATTTT. Amino acid sequence: CASSFVSGAGNTIYF.

This clone was seen a handful of times. V gene TRBV7-9 combines with J gene TRBJ1-2; TRBD1 is a possible D gene (6 bases). Trimming pared 0 bases from V and 5 bases from J, leaving 7 bases between. The CDR3 contains 13 residues. Germline V gene data show CDR1 as SEHNR and CDR2 as FQNEAQ (reference sequence). Here the CDR3 DNA reads TGTGCCAGCAGCTTAGCCCAGGGGTATGGCTACACCTTC. Residues: CASSLAQGYGYTF. Drawing the rest from reference TRBV7-9 and TRBJ1-2, the complete variable domain is DTGVSQNPRHKITKRGQNVTFRCDPISEHNRLYWYRQTLGQGPEFLTYFQNEAQLEKSRLLSDRFSAERPKGSFSTLEIQRTEQGDSAMYLCASSLAQGYGYTFGSGTRLTVV.

The gene calls are TRBV6-5 and TRBJ1-1, with 7 bases aligning to TRBD1. This CDR3 has 14 amino acids. CDR1 MNHEY and CDR2 SVGAGI come from the germline V gene. Trimming cost V 4 bases and J 0 bases; bases outside gene matches: 2. CDR3 amino acids: CASSFDRVNTEAFF. The CDR3 DNA follows: TGTGCCAGCAGTTTTGACAGGGTGAACACTGAAGCTTTCTTT.

The chain couples TRBV19 to TRBJ1-2, with 9 bases that match TRBD1. The CDR3 runs 16 residues. In germline, CDR1 is LNHDA, CDR2 SQIVND (reference sequence). V dropped 6 bases and J dropped 5; count of bases not matched to a gene: 13. The CDR3 DNA follows: TGTGCCAGTAGCCATCCTATGAGACAGGGGGAGTATGGCTACACCTTC. Translated: CASSHPMRQGEYGYTF.

CDR3 nucleotide sequence: TGTGCCAGCAGCTTGGGGCCCATGAGTAGTCAGCCCCAGCATTTT. It specifies CASSLGPMSSQPQHF. The genes are TRBV5-4 and TRBJ1-5; no definite D call. CDR3 size: 15 residues. Per germline, CDR1 SGHNT and CDR2 YYREEE (reference sequence). Between the trimmed V and J ends, which lost 0 bases and 6 bases, there was a span of 13 bases.

Comment on this clone: Germline and junction disagree at one end, which may indicate a read error. The chain joins TRBV10-3 to TRBJ2-7, with TRBD1 as a possible D gene (5 bases). This CDR3 spans 14 amino acids. Looked up from germline, CDR1 is ENHRY and CDR2 is SYGVKD. The CDR3 loop reads CASSEAPTAREQYF. In DNA, the CDR3 is TGTGCCAGCAGTGAAGCGCCGACAGCTCGCGAGCAGTACTTC.

The V gene is TRBV15, the J gene TRBJ1-2, with TRBD1 matching over 9 bases. The length of the CDR3 is 15 residues. The germline gives CDR1 LNHNV, CDR2 YYDKDF (reference sequence). Germline trimming cut 1 base from V and 8 bases from J; bases unmatched to any gene: 8. CDR3 residues: CATSRGGQGMEGYTF. CDR3 coding DNA: TGTGCCACCAGCAGAGGAGGACAGGGGATGGAGGGCTACACCTTC.

The chain couples TRBV25-1 to TRBJ2-1; D uncertain. V lost 6 bases and J lost 7, with 16 bases in between. Looked up from germline, CDR1 is MGHDK and CDR2 is SYGVNS. The CDR3 runs 14 residues. The DNA of the CDR3 is TGTGCCAGCAGAGCACCAAAGGTCGTAAATGAGCAGTTCTTC. This codes for CASRAPKVVNEQFF.

The V gene is TRBV5-4, the J gene TRBJ2-2; D possibly corresponds to TRBD2 (5 bases). Trimming took off 4 bases at V and 0 bases at J, with 13 bases between the two ends. The CDR3 loop spans 16 amino acids. Germline CDR1 is SGHNT and CDR2 is YYREEE (reference sequence). The CDR3: CASSQQSGANTGELFF. CDR3 DNA: TGTGCCAGCAGCCAACAAAGCGGAGCGAACACCGGGGAGCTGTTTTTT. The variable domain in full, with the rest retrieved from reference TRBV5-4 and TRBJ2-2, is ETGVTQSPTHLIKTRGQQVTLRCSSQSGHNTVSWYQQALGQGPQFIFQYYREEENGRGNFPPRFSGLQFPNYSSELNVNALELDDSALYLCASSQQSGANTGELFFGEGSRLTVL.

J is TRBJ1-5 and V is TRBV7-8; maybe TRBD1 (6 bases). The CDR3 has 14 amino acids. Germline V lookup: CDR1 SGHVS, CDR2 FQNEAQ. Trimming shortened V by 5 bases and J by 4 bases, and 12 bases separated the two germline ends. CDR3 bases: TGTGCCAGCAGCCCGGACAGTTCGAATCAGCCCCAGCATTTT. Its protein is CASSPDSSNQPQHF.

In this sample, this clone turned up once. V is TRBV25-1 and J is TRBJ2-1; 9 bases are a match to TRBD2. Germline values: CDR1 MGHDK, CDR2 SYGVNS. The CDR3 spans 15 residues. V lost 5 bases, J lost 2 bases, and 4 bases stayed unmatched. The CDR3: CASSPRTSAYNEQFF. In DNA form, the CDR3 reads TGTGCCAGCAGTCCCCGGACTAGCGCCTACAATGAGCAGTTCTTC.

V gene TRBV19 combines with J gene TRBJ1-1; no clear D gene. The CDR3 covers 16 residues. V was clipped by 0 bases and J by 1 base, with 12 bases between them. CDR1 is LNHDA, CDR2 SQIVND, per germline (reference sequence). CDR3 nucleotide sequence: TGTGCCAGTAGTATAGACGCCAGCCAGAGGAACACTGAAGCTTTCTTT. This sequence encodes CASSIDASQRNTEAFF.

This rearrangement joins TRBV2 to TRBJ2-3; a weak D match, TRBD2 (5 bases). Per the germline V gene, CDR1 is SNHLY and CDR2 is FYNNEI. The CDR3 length is 13 residues. V was trimmed by 6 bases and J by 2 bases, leaving 9 bases between them. This CDR3 reads CASRALATDTQYF. The DNA for the CDR3 is TGTGCCAGCAGGGCCCTAGCCACAGATACGCAGTATTTT.

The CDR3 bases are TGTGCCAGCAGTTTACCGGGAGTTGAGCAGTACTTC. Translating gives CASSLPGVEQYF. The gene calls are TRBV28 and TRBJ2-7; tentatively, D is TRBD2 (6 bases). Germline CDR1 and CDR2: MDHEN and SYDVKM. The V end lost 2 bases, the J end lost 7 bases, and 9 bases lay between the germline ends. The CDR3 has 12 residues.

The gene calls are TRBV28 and TRBJ2-1, with no clear D. This CDR3 has 13 residues. V gave up 4 bases and J gave up 7 bases, with 11 bases separating them. Germline V gene data show CDR1 as MDHEN and CDR2 as SYDVKM. The CDR3 here is CASSYKGRNEQFF. CDR3 coding DNA: TGTGCCAGCAGTTATAAGGGTAGAAATGAGCAGTTCTTC.

About this clone itself: The sample has other DNA sequences that encode this CDR3 too. The rearrangement joins TRBV4-1 to TRBJ2-7, with 9 bases that match TRBD2. The CDR3 sequence is 13 residues long. J was trimmed by 6 bases and V by 5 bases; bases with no gene match: 5. CDR1 is MGHRA, CDR2 YSYEKL, per germline. CDR3 sequence (DNA): TGCGCCAGCAGCGAGGGACTAGCAGGCGAGCAGTACTTC. Translating gives CASSEGLAGEQYF.

The V call is TRBV11-2, the J call TRBJ2-7; the D is unclear. Trimming removed 1 base from V and 3 bases from J, with 7 bases in between. CDR1 is SGHAT, CDR2 FQNNGV, per germline. The CDR3 consists of 13 residues. The CDR3 bases are TGTGCCAGCAGCTTAGGACGGAGCTACGAGCAGTACTTC. It is translated as CASSLGRSYEQYF.

The chain links TRBV28 to TRBJ1-4; D not resolved. Trimming stripped 6 bases from V and 2 bases from J, with 10 bases between. Germline loops: CDR1 MDHEN, CDR2 SYDVKM. The CDR3 runs to 14 residues. The CDR3 reads CASRNAGTNEKLFF. Written as DNA, the CDR3 is TGTGCCAGCAGGAATGCGGGTACTAATGAAAAACTGTTTTTT. Filled out from reference TRBV28 and TRBJ1-4, the complete variable domain reads DVKVTQSSRYLVKRTGEKVFLECVQDMDHENMFWYRQDPGLGLRLIYFSYDVKMKEKGDIPEGYSVSREKKERFSLILESASTNQTSMYLCASRNAGTNEKLFFGSGTQLSVL.

The gene calls are TRBV5-1 and TRBJ2-1, with 8 positions matching TRBD1. Germline values: CDR1 SGHRS, CDR2 YFSETQ. Losses at the gene ends were 4 bases for V and 7 bases for J; bases not matched to a gene: 10. This CDR3 has 15 residues. The CDR3 DNA reads TGCGCCAGCAGCCAGATGGACAGGGTCTCGAATGAGCAGTTCTTC. Protein product: CASSQMDRVSNEQFF.

This chain connects TRBV4-1 to TRBJ2-1; 10 positions agree with TRBD1. The CDR3 is 14 amino acids. V was clipped by 5 bases and J by 5 bases; unmatched bases: 3. Germline V gene lookup returns CDR1 MGHRA and CDR2 YSYEKL. Here the CDR3 reads CASSSGTGDNEQFF. CDR3 sequence (DNA): TGCGCCAGCAGCTCCGGGACAGGGGACAATGAGCAGTTCTTC.

V gene TRBV28 combines with J gene TRBJ2-7; D is undetermined. The germline V gene has CDR1 MDHEN and CDR2 SYDVKM. This CDR3 region has 12 residues. V lost 5 bases and J lost 0, with 5 bases in between. CDR3 in DNA: TGTGCCAGCAGTATGAGCTCCTACGAGCAGTACTTC. Amino acid sequence: CASSMSSYEQYF.